Sequencing of this T cell receptor beta chain was carried out in a study of graft-versus-host responses after intestinal transplantation (dated by TCRdb to the early 2020s). About the investigation overall: The transplants that recipients received were multivisceral, liver-intestinal, or isolated intestinal. Every recipient was given anti-thymocyte globulin induction, then maintenance tacrolimus and steroids for about 3 years. After intestinal transplantation, graft-versus-host and host-versus-graft alloreactive T cell clones were followed in the graft, circulation and bone marrow using bulk TCR-beta CDR3 sequencing. To identify alloreactive clones, pre-transplant mixed lymphocyte reaction products were sequenced and then compared with unstimulated pre-transplant donor and recipient T cells. A cohort of roughly 25 intestinal transplant recipients, including one retransplant, was enrolled, and a few patients lacking pretransplant specimens were excluded. A peak of at least 4% donor T cells among recipient peripheral blood mononuclear cells was the definition used for donor T cell macrochimerism. Rather than going through the commercial service, samples from a few later patients were sequenced in-house on an Illumina MiSeq and processed with MiXCR. Results the study describes overall, beyond this receptor: The conclusions were limited by the relatively low number and heterogeneity of the intestinal transplant patients. Peak levels of circulating GvH clones were associated with declines in HvG clones early after transplant. In the allografts of patients with donor T cell macrochimerism, GvH to HvG T cell clonal ratios were high. GvH clones were detected in recipient bone marrow, and some of these GvH clones were observed earlier in ileal mucosa or blood, consistent with an intestinal mucosal origin.

The time point tag for this specimen amounts to: cells obtained before transplantation from donor or recipient. CD3+CD4+ and CD3+CD8+ populations were FACS-sorted from unstimulated pre-transplant donor and recipient cells taken from spleen or lymph nodes. This clone came up once. Its antigen target is currently unknown. Base quality data are lacking; no much larger clone is found one base away. The receptor library was made with the immunoSEQ multiplex PCR assay. In most patients, genomic DNA was isolated using the Qiagen DNeasy Blood and Tissue Kit and sent frozen to Adaptive Biotechnologies for TCR sequencing. Adaptive Biotechnologies carried out high-throughput TCR-beta CDR3 sequencing of genomic DNA for most patients. On the study's bioinformatics: TCR sequencing data for approximately 17 patients were retrieved from Adaptive's ImmunoSEQ software; a few other patients were processed with MiXCR and VDJtools. To correct CD4 versus CD8 sorting errors, any sequence found in both subsets at a frequency ratio below 5:1 was removed. CDR3 nucleotide sequences shared by donor and recipient were removed because the origin of these sequences could not be assigned. To be classed as alloreactive, a clone needed at least 2-fold expansion over unstimulated cells and a minimum CFSE-low frequency of 0.002% (template counts) or 0.001% (read counts). Clones detected in sequenced pre-transplant spleen, lymph node, or MLR CFSE-low populations of the donor or recipient were defined as mappable. The cumulative frequency of alloreactive clones was calculated as a percentage of all sequences, weighted by copy number. TCRdb re-hosts the immuneACCESS table, in-frame sequences only. Its copies lack some clones; in the studies checked, an unresolved V gene accounts for under half of them, and the cause for the rest is not known. V, J and clone size derive from that table, while D and trimming were established from the DNA sequence. For this sample there are about 64,000 clones; more than 90% appear just once. The ten largest clones add up to 1.7% of the sample.

Here the sequenced sample was unstimulated CD8+ T cells sorted from spleen or lymph node cells, taken before transplant. The TCR sequence derives from a human donor who was the organ donor for an intestinal transplant.

Here the CDR3 is given as CASRTLSSQRVVYEQYF. The sequence in DNA is TGTGCCAGTCGAACGTTATCGTCCCAGCGGGTAGTCTACGAGCAGTACTTC. The rearrangement combines TRBV28 with TRBJ2-7, and possibly TRBD2, on 6 matching bases. The CDR3 has 17 amino acids, counting the end cysteine and phenylalanine. Just the 51-base CDR3 DNA is kept, in frame starting at base 1. The junction shows trimming of 9 bases on V and 3 bases on J, plus 27 bases between the germline ends. CDR1 MDHEN and CDR2 SYDVKM are derived from the germline V gene. Beyond the CDR3, the reference TRBV28 and TRBJ2-7 genes provide the residues; the full variable domain reads: DVKVTQSSRYLVKRTGEKVFLECVQDMDHENMFWYRQDPGLGLRLIYFSYDVKMKEKGDIPEGYSVSREKKERFSLILESASTNQTSMYLCASRTLSSQRVVYEQYFGPGTRLTVT.